One and the same sample provided the 21 T cell receptor beta chains below, sequenced in a study of CD8 T cells in Susac syndrome. RNA amounts of about 0.45 to 1 ug underwent reverse transcription with random hexamers. MiXCR, applied by TCRdb to the immunoSEQ multiplex PCR reads, yields one record per CDR3 protein. The table records approximately 160,000 distinct CDR3 sequences, 90% to 96% of them present only once. The sequencing input was CD4+ T cells from PBMCs. The receptor set was obtained from a human donor with Susac syndrome.

The chain is built from TRBV7-2 and TRBJ2-7; TRBD1 aligns across 7 bases. The CDR3 length is 14 residues. Looked up from germline, CDR1 is SGHTA and CDR2 is FQGNSA. V dropped 4 bases and J dropped 4; count of bases not matched to a gene: 7. The CDR3 reads CASSSYRGLYEQYF. For the CDR3, the DNA is TGTGCCAGCAGCTCTTACAGGGGTCTATACGAGCAGTACTTC.

V is TRBV7-2 and J is TRBJ1-1; the D gene is possibly TRBD1 (5 bases). Germline V gene sequence: CDR1 SGHTA, CDR2 FQGNSA. Trimming left V 5 bases short and J 6 bases short, with 10 bases between. The CDR3 is made up of 12 amino acids. The CDR3 reads CASSPWDAEAFF. CDR3 coding DNA: TGTGCCAGCAGCCCTTGGGACGCTGAAGCTTTCTTT.

The rearrangement uses TRBV5-4 and TRBJ1-2, with D possibly matching TRBD1 (5 bases). Trimming stripped 3 bases from V and 3 bases from J, with 24 bases between. CDR3 length: 18 residues. CDR1 is SGHNT, CDR2 YYREEE, per germline (reference sequence). The CDR3 sequence: CASSSRQPRLEVDYGYTF. CDR3 nucleotides: TGTGCCAGCAGCTCCCGACAGCCCCGTTTGGAGGTGGACTATGGCTACACCTTC.

The rearrangement joins TRBV28 to TRBJ2-5; D possibly corresponds to TRBD1 (6 bases). V gave up 8 bases and J gave up 2 bases, with 18 bases separating them. Germline V CDR1 and CDR2: MDHEN, SYDVKM. The CDR3 runs 15 residues. The CDR3 is CASQSLGARQETQYF. Here the CDR3 DNA reads TGTGCCAGCCAATCCCTGGGGGCCAGGCAAGAGACCCAGTACTTC.

The table lists this clonotype with a few counts. The J gene is TRBJ2-7, the V gene TRBV28; 9 nucleotides line up with TRBD1. CDR1 and CDR2 (germline): MDHEN, SYDVKM. CDR3 length equals 15 residues. V gave up 5 bases and J gave up 3 bases; unmatched junction bases: 8. The CDR3 spells CASSQPGTGSYEQYF. The CDR3 nucleotides are TGTGCCAGCAGTCAGCCCGGGACAGGGAGCTACGAGCAGTACTTC. The whole variable domain, remainder taken from reference TRBV28 and TRBJ2-7, is DVKVTQSSRYLVKRTGEKVFLECVQDMDHENMFWYRQDPGLGLRLIYFSYDVKMKEKGDIPEGYSVSREKKERFSLILESASTNQTSMYLCASSQPGTGSYEQYFGPGTRLTVT.

The V and J genes are TRBV20-1 and TRBJ1-5; 9 bases align to TRBD1. Per germline, CDR1 DFQATT and CDR2 SNEGSKA (reference sequence). V was pared by 5 bases and J by 4 bases, with 6 bases of the junction left unmatched. This CDR3 contains 14 residues. The CDR3 here is CSAVRQGVNQPQHF. The DNA of the CDR3 is TGCAGTGCTGTTAGACAGGGGGTTAATCAGCCCCAGCATTTT.

The V gene is TRBV20-1, the J gene TRBJ1-5; D remains ambiguous. Germline assignment: CDR1 DFQATT and CDR2 SNEGSKA (reference sequence). V dropped 7 bases and J dropped 0 bases, with 10 bases sitting between them. The CDR3 length is 13 residues. The CDR3 nucleotides read TGCAGTGTATGGGATAATAGCAATCAGCCCCAGCATTTT. Encoded protein: CSVWDNSNQPQHF.

The CDR3 reads CSARSGLAAYNEQFF. DNA for the CDR3: TGCAGTGCTAGATCGGGACTAGCGGCTTACAATGAGCAGTTCTTC. The chain carries TRBV20-1 and TRBJ2-1, with 11 nucleotides matching TRBD2. V shed 2 bases and J 4 bases; nucleotides not matched to a gene: 4. Per the germline V gene, CDR1 is DFQATT and CDR2 is SNEGSKA (reference sequence). The CDR3 has 15 residues.

About this clonotype itself: The junction departs from germline at one end; a sequencing error may be responsible. The chain combines TRBV7-7 with TRBJ2-5; no definite D call. The CDR3 is 13 amino acids. Germline CDR1 and CDR2: SSHAT and FNYEAQ (reference sequence). This chain's CDR3 is CASSFSIKETQYF. Written as DNA, the CDR3 is TGTGCTAGCAGCTTTAGCATAAAAGAGACCCAGTACTTC.

The chain is built from TRBV5-1 and TRBJ2-5; 8 bases match TRBD2. Germline CDR1 SGHRS, CDR2 YFSETQ. The V segment lost 2 bases and the J segment 0 bases; nucleotides outside the gene matches: 6. This CDR3 contains 16 residues. The CDR3 DNA is TGCGCCAGCAGCTTTACTAGCGGCGTGTACCAAGAGACCCAGTACTTC. This encodes CASSFTSGVYQETQYF.

This clonotype was recorded only once. The V and J genes are TRBV29-1 and TRBJ2-2, with D maybe TRBD2 (6 bases). The ends were cut back, 6 bases at V and 1 base at J, with 9 bases in the middle. Per germline, CDR1 SQVTM and CDR2 ANQGSEA. This CDR3 is 13 amino acids long. CDR3 DNA: TGCAGCGTCCGGGGAGGGAACACCGGGGAGCTGTTTTTT. This translates into CSVRGGNTGELFF.

The chain employs TRBV12-3 or TRBV12-4 and TRBJ2-1, with D perhaps given as TRBD1 or TRBD2 (6 bases each). V dropped 4 bases and J dropped 8 bases, with 9 bases sitting between them. CDR3 length: 12 amino acids. CDR3 amino acids: CASSSGGDEQFF. The CDR3 nucleotides are TGTGCCAGCAGTTCCGGGGGCGATGAGCAGTTCTTC.

The rearrangement uses TRBV9 and TRBJ2-2, with D perhaps TRBD2 (5 bases). The germline V and J ends were trimmed by 3 bases and 6 bases, with 9 bases remaining between them. Germline lookup yields CDR1 SGDLS and CDR2 YYNGEE. This CDR3 spans 13 amino acids. The CDR3 loop is CASSEGDSGELFF. The CDR3, as DNA: TGTGCCAGCAGCGAGGGAGATTCCGGGGAGCTGTTTTTT.

V gene TRBV29-1 combines with J gene TRBJ2-7; TRBD2 matches 11 bases. Germline loops: CDR1 SQVTM, CDR2 ANQGSEA. With V trimmed by 3 bases and J by 4 bases, 5 bases remained unmatched. The CDR3 length is 14 residues. This chain's CDR3 is CSVDTASGRYEQYF. CDR3 DNA sequence: TGCAGCGTTGATACGGCTAGCGGGAGGTACGAGCAGTACTTC.

The rearrangement joins TRBV7-9 to TRBJ1-1, with TRBD1 identical over 7 bases. CDR3 length: 14 residues. J was trimmed by 2 bases and V by 5 bases; bases with no gene match: 5. The germline gives CDR1 SEHNR, CDR2 FQNEAQ (reference sequence). The CDR3 loop reads CASSRGQPNTEAFF. The CDR3 DNA sequence: TGTGCCAGCAGCCGGGGACAGCCAAACACTGAAGCTTTCTTT.

This chain connects TRBV13 to TRBJ2-5, with 12 bases lining up with TRBD2. The CDR3 spans 16 residues. The germline V gene has CDR1 PRHDT and CDR2 FYEKMQ (reference sequence). The V and J ends lost 3 bases and 5 bases, in that order; junction bases with no gene match: 7. The DNA of the CDR3 is TGTGCCAGCAGCTTCTCGACTAGCGGGAGCTTGGAGACCCAGTACTTC. It codes for CASSFSTSGSLETQYF.

This rearrangement joins TRBV6-5 to TRBJ1-1; D is unresolved. CDR3 length: 16 residues. From germline, CDR1 is MNHEY and CDR2 SVGAGI. V shed 0 bases and J shed 0 bases, with 11 bases lying between them. CDR3 residues: CASSYSIIRLNTEAFF. For the CDR3, the DNA is TGTGCCAGCAGTTACTCGATAATCCGACTGAACACTGAAGCTTTCTTT.

V usage is TRBV29-1 and J usage is TRBJ1-2; 9 bases match TRBD1. This CDR3 is 14 amino acids long. The germline V gene encodes CDR1 SQVTM and CDR2 ANQGSEA. V dropped 1 base and J dropped 8; count of bases not matched to a gene: 8. The CDR3: CSVEGGQGDQGYTF. DNA for the CDR3: TGCAGCGTTGAAGGGGGACAGGGAGATCAAGGCTACACCTTC.

The chain recombines TRBV28 with TRBJ2-7, with D unresolved. The ends were cut back, 4 bases at V and 7 bases at J, with 5 bases in the middle. The CDR3 consists of 10 residues. CDR1 is MDHEN and CDR2 is SYDVKM in the germline V gene. The CDR3 sequence is CASSSREQYF. In nucleotides, the CDR3 is TGTGCCAGCAGTTCCAGGGAGCAGTACTTC.

The chain joins TRBV7-3 to TRBJ2-3; 10 nucleotides align to TRBD1. The germline CDR1 and CDR2 sequences are SGHTA and FQGTGA. V dropped 4 bases and J dropped 4; count of bases not matched to a gene: 2. This CDR3 is 14 amino acids long. The CDR3 DNA follows: TGTGCCAGCAGCTCGACAGGGGGCTCAGATACGCAGTATTTT. Translating gives CASSSTGGSDTQYF.

V gene TRBV20-1 combines with J gene TRBJ2-1; 9 bases map to TRBD2. Looked up from germline, CDR1 is DFQATT and CDR2 is SNEGSKA (reference sequence). This CDR3 contains 15 residues. V gave up 1 base and J gave up 7 bases; unmatched junction bases: 8. The CDR3 is CSARVGRGGTNEQFF. CDR3 nucleotides: TGCAGTGCTAGAGTGGGGCGGGGGGGCACAAATGAGCAGTTCTTC.